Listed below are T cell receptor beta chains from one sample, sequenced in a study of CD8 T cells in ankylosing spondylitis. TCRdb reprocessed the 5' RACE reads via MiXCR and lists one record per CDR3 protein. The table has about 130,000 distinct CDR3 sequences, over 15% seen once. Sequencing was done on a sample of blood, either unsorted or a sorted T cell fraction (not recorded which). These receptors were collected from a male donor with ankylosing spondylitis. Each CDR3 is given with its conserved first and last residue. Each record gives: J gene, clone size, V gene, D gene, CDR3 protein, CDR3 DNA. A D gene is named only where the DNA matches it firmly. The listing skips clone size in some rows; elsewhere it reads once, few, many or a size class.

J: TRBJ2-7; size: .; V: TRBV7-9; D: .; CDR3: CASSRVHGLSTYEQYF; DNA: TGTGCCAGCAGCCGGGTCCACGGACTGTCAACCTACGAGCAGTACTTC
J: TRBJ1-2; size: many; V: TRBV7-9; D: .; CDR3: CASTVLPGGDYTF; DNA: TGTGCCAGCACTGTCTTACCTGGAGGGGACTACACCTTC
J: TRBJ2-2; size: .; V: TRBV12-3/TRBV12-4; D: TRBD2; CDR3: CASSLGLAGGISGAGELFF; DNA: TGTGCCAGCAGTTTGGGACTAGCGGGAGGAATCTCGGGGGCCGGGGAGCTGTTTTTT
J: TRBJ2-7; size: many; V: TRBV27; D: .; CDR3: CASSSLGEQYF; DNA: TGTGCCAGCAGTTCCCTGGGTGAGCAGTACTTC
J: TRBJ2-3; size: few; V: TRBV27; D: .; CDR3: CASSSQVSSTDTQYF; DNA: TGTGCCAGCAGTTCACAGGTTTCTAGCACAGATACGCAGTATTTT
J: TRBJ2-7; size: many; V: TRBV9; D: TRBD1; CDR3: CASSVSGGYEQYF; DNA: TGTGCCAGCAGCGTCTCAGGGGGCTACGAGCAGTACTTC
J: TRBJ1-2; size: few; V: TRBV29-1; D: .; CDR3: CSVWTDGYTF; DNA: TGCAGCGTATGGACGGATGGCTACACCTTC
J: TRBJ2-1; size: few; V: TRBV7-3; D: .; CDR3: CASSAWSSEIYNEQFF; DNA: TGTGCCAGCAGCGCCTGGTCTAGCGAGATCTACAATGAGCAGTTCTTC
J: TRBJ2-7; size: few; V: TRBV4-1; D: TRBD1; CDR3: CASSQEGTGRYEQYF; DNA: TGCGCCAGCAGCCAAGAAGGGACAGGGCGTTACGAGCAGTACTTC
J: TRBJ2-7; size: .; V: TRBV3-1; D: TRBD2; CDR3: CASSFQRTSGSYEQYF; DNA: TGTGCCAGCAGCTTCCAGCGGACTAGCGGGAGTTACGAGCAGTACTTC
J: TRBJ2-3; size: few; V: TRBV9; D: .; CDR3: CASSGFGGGETDTQYF; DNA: TGTGCCAGCAGCGGATTCGGAGGGGGGGAGACAGATACGCAGTATTTT
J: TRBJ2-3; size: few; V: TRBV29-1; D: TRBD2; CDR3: CSVEGTSPRADTQYF; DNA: TGCAGCGTGGAGGGGACTAGCCCGAGAGCAGATACGCAGTATTTT
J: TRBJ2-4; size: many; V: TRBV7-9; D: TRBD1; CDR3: CASSSDRAIQYF; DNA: TGTGCCAGCAGCTCAGACAGGGCCATTCAGTACTTC
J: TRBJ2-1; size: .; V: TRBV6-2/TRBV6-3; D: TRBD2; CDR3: CASSYSGLAGFSYNEQFF; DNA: TGTGCCAGCAGTTACTCGGGACTAGCGGGTTTCTCCTACAATGAGCAGTTCTTC
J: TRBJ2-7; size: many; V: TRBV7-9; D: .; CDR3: CASSSRDLTYEQYF; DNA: TGTGCCAGCAGTTCCCGGGACTTAACCTACGAGCAGTACTTC
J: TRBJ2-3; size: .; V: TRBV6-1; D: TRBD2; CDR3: CASSPTSGVDTQYF; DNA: TGTGCCAGCAGCCCGACTAGCGGCGTAGATACGCAGTATTTT
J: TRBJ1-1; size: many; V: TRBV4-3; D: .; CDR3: CASSQDPPYTEAFF; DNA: TGCGCCAGCAGCCAAGATCCTCCGTACACTGAAGCTTTCTTT
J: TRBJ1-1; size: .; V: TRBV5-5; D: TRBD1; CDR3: CASSLAQGAAEAFF; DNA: TGTGCCAGCAGCTTGGCACAGGGGGCCGCTGAAGCTTTCTTT
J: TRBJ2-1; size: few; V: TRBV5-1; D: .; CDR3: CASSWRGIESSYNEQFF; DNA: TGCGCCAGCAGCTGGAGGGGGATCGAGAGCTCCTACAATGAGCAGTTCTTC
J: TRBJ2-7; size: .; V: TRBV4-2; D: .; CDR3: CASSHRGDEQYF; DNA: TGTGCCAGCAGCCACAGGGGAGACGAGCAGTACTTC
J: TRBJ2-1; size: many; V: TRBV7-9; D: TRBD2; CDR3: CAITSGSTNEQFF; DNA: TGTGCCATAACTAGCGGGAGTACGAATGAGCAGTTCTTC
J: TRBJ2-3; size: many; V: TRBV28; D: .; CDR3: CASTPLTFSTDTQYF; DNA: TGTGCCAGCACCCCCCTCACATTTAGCACAGATACGCAGTATTTT
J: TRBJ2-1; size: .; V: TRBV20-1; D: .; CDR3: CSALGGSYEQFF; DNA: TGCAGTGCTCTTGGGGGTTCCTATGAGCAGTTCTTC
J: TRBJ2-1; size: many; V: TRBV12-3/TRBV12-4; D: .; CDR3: CASSLWDNEQFF; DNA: TGTGCCAGCAGTTTATGGGACAATGAGCAGTTCTTC
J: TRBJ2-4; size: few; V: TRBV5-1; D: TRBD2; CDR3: CASSRVAREVAKNIQYF; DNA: TGCGCCAGCAGCCGTGTCGCGCGGGAGGTAGCCAAAAACATTCAGTACTTC
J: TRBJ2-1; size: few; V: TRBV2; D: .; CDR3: CASSDWYNEQFF; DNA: TGTGCCAGCAGTGACTGGTACAATGAGCAGTTCTTC
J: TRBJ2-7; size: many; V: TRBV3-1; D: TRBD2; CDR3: CASSPGTSGYEQYF; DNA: TGTGCCAGCAGCCCCGGGACTAGCGGCTACGAGCAGTACTTC
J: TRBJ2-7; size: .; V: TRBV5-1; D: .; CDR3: CASSLASGDYEQYF; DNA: TGCGCCAGCAGCTTGGCTTCAGGCGATTACGAGCAGTACTTC
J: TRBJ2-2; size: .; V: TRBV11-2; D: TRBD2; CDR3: CASSSPGLAVRGVTGELFF; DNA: TGTGCCAGCAGCTCCCCGGGACTAGCAGTCCGAGGGGTAACCGGGGAGCTGTTTTTT
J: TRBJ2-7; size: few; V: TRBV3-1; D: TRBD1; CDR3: CASSQDRDRRSYEQYF; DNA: TGTGCCAGCAGCCAAGATCGGGACAGGAGGTCCTACGAGCAGTACTTC
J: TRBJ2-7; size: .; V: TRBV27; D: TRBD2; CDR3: CASSLGREGYSYEQYF; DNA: TGTGCCAGCAGTTTAGGGCGGGAGGGCTACTCCTACGAGCAGTACTTC
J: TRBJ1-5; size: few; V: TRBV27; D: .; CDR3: CASSLRYVDQPQHF; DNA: TGTGCCAGCAGTTTGCGTTACGTTGATCAGCCCCAGCATTTT
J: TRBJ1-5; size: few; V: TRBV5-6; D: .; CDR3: CASSFGPTVFGSNQPQHF; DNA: TGTGCCAGCAGCTTTGGTCCCACAGTCTTTGGTAGCAATCAGCCCCAGCATTTT
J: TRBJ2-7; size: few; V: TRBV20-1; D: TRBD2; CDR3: CSAASGSVASYEQYF; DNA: TGCAGTGCAGCGAGCGGGAGCGTCGCTTCCTACGAGCAGTACTTC
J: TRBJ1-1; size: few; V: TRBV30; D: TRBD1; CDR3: CAWKTGPEAFF; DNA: TGTGCCTGGAAGACAGGGCCTGAAGCTTTCTTT
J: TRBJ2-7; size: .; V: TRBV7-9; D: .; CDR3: CASSPPVPYEQYF; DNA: TGTGCCAGCAGCCCCCCCGTCCCGTACGAGCAGTACTTC
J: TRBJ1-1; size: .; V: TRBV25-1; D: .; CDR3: CASSEYEWQPSNTEAFF; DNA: TGTGCCAGCAGTGAATATGAATGGCAACCAAGTAACACTGAAGCTTTCTTT
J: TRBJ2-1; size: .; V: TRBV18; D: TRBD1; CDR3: CASSPPGTGSGNEQFF; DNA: TGTGCCAGCTCACCACCCGGGACAGGGTCGGGCAATGAGCAGTTCTTC
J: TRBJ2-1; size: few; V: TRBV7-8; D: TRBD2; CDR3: CASSPQGLDGYNEQFF; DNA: TGTGCCAGCAGCCCTCAGGGACTAGATGGGTACAATGAGCAGTTCTTC
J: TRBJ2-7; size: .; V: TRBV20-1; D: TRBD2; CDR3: CSAGLAGRLEQYF; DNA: TGCAGTGCTGGACTAGCGGGAAGGCTCGAGCAGTACTTC
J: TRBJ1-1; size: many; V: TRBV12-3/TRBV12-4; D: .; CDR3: CASSPLRGTEAFF; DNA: TGTGCCAGCAGCCCCTTGCGAGGTACCGAAGCTTTCTTT
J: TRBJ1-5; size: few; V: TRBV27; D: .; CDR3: CASSLIGSNQPQHF; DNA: TGTGCCAGCAGTTTAATAGGAAGCAATCAGCCCCAGCATTTT
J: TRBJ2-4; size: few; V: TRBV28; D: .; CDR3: CASSGEASLAKNIQYF; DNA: TGTGCCAGCAGTGGAGAGGCTAGCCTAGCCAAAAACATTCAGTACTTC
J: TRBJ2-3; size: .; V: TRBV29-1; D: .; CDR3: CSVVGAVMGTQYF; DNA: TGCAGCGTTGTGGGGGCGGTGATGGGTACGCAGTATTTT
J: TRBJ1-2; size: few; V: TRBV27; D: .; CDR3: CASGSSWAGYTF; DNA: TGTGCCAGCGGCTCTTCCTGGGCTGGCTACACCTTC
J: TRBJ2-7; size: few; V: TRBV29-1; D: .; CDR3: CSVERRRERSYEQYF; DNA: TGCAGCGTTGAGAGGAGGCGGGAAAGGTCCTACGAGCAGTACTTC
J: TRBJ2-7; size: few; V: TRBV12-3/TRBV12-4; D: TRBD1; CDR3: CASTERTGAAYEQYF; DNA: TGTGCCAGCACCGAACGGACAGGGGCGGCCTACGAGCAGTACTTC
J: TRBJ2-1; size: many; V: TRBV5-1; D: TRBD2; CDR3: CASSLLGGDEQFF; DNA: TGCGCCAGCAGCTTGTTGGGGGGGGACGAGCAGTTCTTC
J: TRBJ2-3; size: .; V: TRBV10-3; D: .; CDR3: CAISVAGHSGTDTQYF; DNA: TGTGCCATCAGTGTGGCGGGACACTCCGGCACAGATACGCAGTATTTT
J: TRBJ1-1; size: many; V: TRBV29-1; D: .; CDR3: CSVLGGGRSSEAFF; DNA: TGCAGCGTACTAGGGGGAGGACGGTCCTCTGAAGCTTTCTTT
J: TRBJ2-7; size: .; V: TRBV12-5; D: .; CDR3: CASGLNPTYPSYLEQYF; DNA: TGTGCTAGTGGTTTGAACCCTACATACCCATCTTACTTAGAGCAGTACTTC
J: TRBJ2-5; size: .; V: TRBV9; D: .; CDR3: CASSTGAGSETQYF; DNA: TGTGCCAGCAGTACTGGGGCGGGATCAGAGACCCAGTACTTC
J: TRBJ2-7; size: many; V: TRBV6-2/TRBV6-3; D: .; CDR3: CASSYTYEQYF; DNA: TGTGCCAGCAGTTATACCTACGAGCAGTACTTC
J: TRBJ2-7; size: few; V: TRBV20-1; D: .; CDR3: CSAPRGGAYEQYF; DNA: TGCAGTGCCCCAAGGGGGGGAGCCTACGAGCAGTACTTC
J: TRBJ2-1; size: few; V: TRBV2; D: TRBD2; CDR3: CASSEVPRALSGIYNEQFF; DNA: TGTGCCAGCAGTGAAGTCCCGAGAGCTTTGAGCGGGATATACAATGAGCAGTTCTTC
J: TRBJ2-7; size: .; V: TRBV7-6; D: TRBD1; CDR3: CASSSGQGVTSYEQYF; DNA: TGTGCCAGCAGCTCCGGACAGGGGGTTACCTCCTACGAGCAGTACTTC